This T cell receptor beta chain was observed in a study of cytomegalovirus exposure and HLA in healthy donors (dated by TCRdb to about 2017). General notes on the study: An earlier analysis of some 600 of the donors reported 250 to 300 Gb of sequence data and around 120 million unique TCR beta sequences obtained from about 170 million T cells. Genome-wide SNP genotypes for about 60% of the 666 donors were used in a later genetic analysis, which treated that subset as a discovery cohort. A later analysis re-examined previously published TCR beta repertoires from 500 to 700 donors and added high-resolution HLA genotyping to investigate patterns of TCR occurrence. Typing coverage varied by locus: about 620-630 donors for A, B, C, DRB1 and DQB1; roughly 560 for DQA1; some 610 for DPA1; roughly 470 for DPB1. A separate validation cohort of some 130 different subjects was used in addition to the 666-subject first cohort. The study aimed to test whether signatures of past pathogen exposure could be identified by cataloging public T cell receptors. Class I and class II HLA loci were covered by the typing at four-digit resolution. Four or five DR-DQ haplotypes were handled as single units for association and clustering because linkage in the cohort was strong. Among several hundred genotyped donors of the cohort, an average of roughly 230,000 unique TCR beta nucleotide sequences was sequenced per donor, of which 15% to 20% were non-productive. Every discovery cohort repertoire had been produced on one sequencing platform. Donor age, sex, ethnicity and CMV serostatus were collected together with the repertoire data. To decide whether each TCR beta V gene segment behaved as functional or pseudogenic, an earlier analysis of nearly 600 of the donors relied on high-throughput TCR beta sequencing. The genetic ancestry cluster associated with self-reported Caucasian donors included approximately 85% of the roughly 400 genotyped donors. About 280 gigabases of sequencing data and around 80 million unique TCR sequences made up an early release that covered 500 to 700 HLA-typed donors. Using immunosequencing, the study profiled T cell repertoires from fewer than 700 subjects and related those repertoires to cytomegalovirus serostatus. Rather than drawing on any new phenotypic data, the later analysis identified candidate immune exposures from TCR beta sequences and the way those sequences occurred across donors. To predict cytomegalovirus infection status, the study combined high-throughput TCR immunosequencing, statistical association of individual TCRs with disease status, and machine learning.

Here is what the overall study found, with its caveats: In an earlier analysis of 587 of the donors, most TCR beta V segments appeared in productive rearrangements about 87% or about 30% of the time, broadly matching IMGT annotations. The cohort was sequenced for TCR beta chains only, and without alpha or paired-chain data the features that could be detected were limited. A later genetic analysis associated a missense DCLRE1C variant with V-gene and J-gene trimming of TCR beta chains, and an independent cohort replicated the association. According to a later analysis, most CMV-associated TCR beta chains appeared to be HLA-restricted, and the HLA associations seemed to be driven largely by CMV exposure. In both the original and validation cohorts, the classifier was reported to diagnose cytomegalovirus status with high specificity and sensitivity. In the study, 164 TCR beta chains were listed as associated with cytomegalovirus. The presence/absence analyses assumed that sequencing depth was roughly uniform across donors, and that assumption may not be true. While some public TCRs were present in many individuals, most TCR sequences turned up only very rarely across donors. CMV serostatus was the only immune exposure information available for the cohort. In vitro tests confirmed that a few of the cytomegalovirus-associated TCR beta chains recognize cytomegalovirus antigens. The earlier analysis of some 540 of the donors excluded some 15 rarely observed V segments, including chromosome 9 orphons, because counts were too low. Compared with the approximately 600-donor mean, donors in an Asian-associated ancestry cluster had fewer N-insertions in productive TCRs, according to a later genetic analysis. A later analysis found that HLA-associated TCR beta chains were more clonally expanded and had lower generation probabilities than equally common non-associated chains. In a later analysis, the rate of TCR association differed among HLA loci, with DRB1 alleles having the most associated TCRs and HLA-C alleles having the fewest. A further reported finding was that TCR beta sequences accurately predicted the HLA-A and HLA-B alleles for most subjects in the first cohort. A later analysis associated some 17,000 TCR beta sequences with specific HLA alleles at a false discovery rate of 0.05. Because some donors lacked HLA typing at each locus, the association tests relied only on the typed subset. A cluster of highly shared sequence variants was judged likely to be a technical artifact of the sequencing pipeline. The authors suggested that the approach could potentially be generalized to other disease states and immunological phenotypes. According to a later analysis, parvovirus B19, influenza, CMV and Epstein-Barr virus appeared linked to several top co-occurrence clusters. Linkage disequilibrium might explain the correlated functional status among segregating V segments, but an unknown experimental factor could not be ruled out. When HLA alleles, especially DR and DQ, strongly co-occurred, attributing TCR associations to individual alleles was difficult.

Details on this clone: This receptor's antigen is unknown. Base qualities were left out, and no much larger clone turns up one base away.

The library relied on the immunoSEQ multiplex PCR assay. For the multiplex PCR, a mixture combining 60 forward primers for TCR Vbeta segments and 13 reverse primers for TCR Jbeta segments was used. The CDR3 region of rearranged TCR beta genes was amplified from genomic DNA with a multiplex PCR assay. The Illumina HiSeq System was used to sequence the amplified TCR beta libraries as 87-base-pair reads. On the study's bioinformatics: A later analysis counted tens of millions of unique TCR beta chains across the 700 or so repertoires, and 9.5 million to 11 million of these chains were shared by at least two donors. A nearest-neighbor algorithm error-corrected the raw reads and collapsed the reads into unique sequences, merging closely related sequences to remove PCR and sequencing errors. V, D and J gene segments were assigned by aligning CDR3 sequences to IMGT reference sequences. For a sequence to be retained, at least a six-nucleotide match to both a V gene segment and a J gene segment was required. A rearrangement counted as productive if the CDR3 had no stop codons and remained in frame with V and J, and every other rearrangement counted as non-productive. CDR3 was defined according to IMGT convention as the region running from the second conserved V-encoded cysteine to the conserved J-encoded phenylalanine. Sequences without an unambiguous match to a single V gene segment were excluded from the earlier analysis of 500 to 700 of the donors. In an earlier analysis of 450 to 750 of the donors, a V segment was called functional when productive rearrangements were above 56.7%, and segregating when the standard deviation between donors exceeded 5%. To diagnose cytomegalovirus status from the catalog of TCR beta chain sequences, a statistical classification framework was built. A later analysis assigned V and J genes by comparing TCR nucleotide sequences with IMGT/GENE-DB human TR gene sequences. Using the TCRdist pipeline, a later analysis assigned CDR3 sequences along with most-parsimonious VDJ recombination scenarios. A later analysis defined each TCR beta chain by its CDR3 amino acid sequence plus V-gene family, and excluded reads lacking a unique V-gene family. To address suspected cross-contamination and a sequencing artifact, a later analysis removed 592 highly shared, low-generation-probability nucleotide sequences. A later analysis calculated a clonal expansion index for each public chain from normalized within-repertoire ranks of inferred template counts. In a later analysis, generation probabilities were computed using a VDJ recombination model fitted to out-of-frame rearrangements, and the results were checked against IGoR. In a later analysis, TCR-TCR, TCR-HLA and TCR-CMV co-occurrence was scored with hypergeometric tests, and a repertoire-size bias correction was applied to TCR pairs. A later analysis estimated false discovery rates by permuting HLA or CMV assignments 20 times. In a later analysis, co-occurring TCRs were grouped using DBSCAN, and TCRdist sequence similarity was added for clustering within HLA-allele-positive subsets. For co-occurrence clustering, repertoires with fewer than 30,000 or more than 120,000 public chains were excluded, along with roughly five repertoires with anomalous nucleotide sharing. In TCRdb, the immuneACCESS table is reduced to in-frame sequences with V and J assigned. These tables do not hold every clone; where another copy was compared, an unresolved V gene accounts for under half, and the others remain unexplained. D and trimming come from the DNA, and the V and J calls and clone size come from that table. For this sample there are 150,000 to 200,000 clones; 55% to 65% appear just once. Of the sample, around 3% falls within the top ten clones.

In total, 500 to 700 healthy bone marrow donors made up the cohort. At the time of sampling, all cohort members were nominally healthy, though unrecorded immune exposures were likely present. The donor tested CMV seronegative, placing the donor among the 300 to 400 seronegative members of the cohort. Each donor provided a peripheral blood sample, and peripheral blood mononuclear cells were used for TCR beta sequencing. Genomic DNA extraction from the blood cell samples was performed with the Qiagen DNeasy Blood Extraction Kit. The receptor was isolated from a man aged 40-55 years in good health and CMV-seronegative. The sample consisted of PBMCs.

The DNA is TGCAGCGTTGTTGAGGATCTTAATGAAAAACTGTTTTTT. Translated, this gives CSVVEDLNEKLFF. This chain joins TRBV29-1 to TRBJ1-4; the D gene assignment is ambiguous. V and J lose 4 bases and 4 bases, and a span of 10 bases separates them. CDR3 length: 13 amino acids, cysteine to phenylalanine. Only the CDR3 DNA stays, 39 bases, in frame from base 1. Looking up the germline V gene yields CDR1 SQVTM and CDR2 ANQGSEA.